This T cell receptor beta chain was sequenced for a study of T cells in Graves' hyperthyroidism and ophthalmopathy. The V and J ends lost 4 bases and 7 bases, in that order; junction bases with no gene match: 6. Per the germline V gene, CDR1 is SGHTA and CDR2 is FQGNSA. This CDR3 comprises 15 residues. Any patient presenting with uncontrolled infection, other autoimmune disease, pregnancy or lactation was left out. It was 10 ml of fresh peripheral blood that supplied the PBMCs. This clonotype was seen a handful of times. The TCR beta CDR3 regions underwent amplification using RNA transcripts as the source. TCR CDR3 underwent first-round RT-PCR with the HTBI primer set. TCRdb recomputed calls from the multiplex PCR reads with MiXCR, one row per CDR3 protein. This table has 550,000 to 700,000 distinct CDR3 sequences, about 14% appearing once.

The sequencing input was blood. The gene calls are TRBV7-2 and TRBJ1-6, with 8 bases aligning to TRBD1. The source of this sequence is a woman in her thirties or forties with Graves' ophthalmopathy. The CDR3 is CASSWDRTSNSPLHF. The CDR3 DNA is TGTGCCAGCAGCTGGGACAGGACCAGCAATTCACCCCTCCACTTT.